The TCR beta chain under discussion was sequenced for a study of T cell responses to AZD1222 COVID-19 vaccine. Germline trimming cut 1 base from V and 1 base from J; bases unmatched to any gene: 10. The CDR3 length is 19 residues. Germline CDR1 and CDR2: SGHTA and FQGNSA. Study-level results: Reports indicate that nearly half of spike-specific TCRs are directed at unmutated variant regions. It was only after the peak T cell response that any repertoires were sampled.

Some clones are missing from TCRdb's copy, which holds only in-frame ones; the method was immunoSEQ multiplex PCR. The repertoire consists of about 190,000 clones, with about nine tenths occurring once and the leading ten covering over 0.85%. Turning to this clone: The antigen remains unidentified.

The source material was peripheral blood, sampled on day 0 of AZD1222 vaccination. The chain recombines TRBV7-2 with TRBJ1-2; 12 bases are a match to TRBD1. The receptor's source is an adult in good health. CDR3 bases: TGTGCCAGCAGCTTAGTTGGGACAGGGGGCTCCCTTGGTAACTATGGCTACACCTTC. This sequence encodes CASSLVGTGGSLGNYGYTF. Full variable domain (outside the CDR3, taken from reference TRBV7-2 and TRBJ1-2): GAGVSQSPSNKVTEKGKDVELRCDPISGHTALYWYRQSLGQGLEFLIYFQGNSAPDKSGLPSDRFSAERTGGSVSTLTIQRTQQEDSAVYLCASSLVGTGGSLGNYGYTFGSGTRLTVV.